This passage covers 8 T cell receptor beta chains from one sample sequenced in a study of identical twins. TCRdb independently ran MiXCR on the 5' RACE reads; one entry per CDR3 protein. The sample includes hundreds of thousands of distinct CDR3 sequences, 8.6% of them seen just once. These data are also associated with another study on yellow fever vaccine responses in identical twins.

What was sequenced was PBMCs. The receptor source for this set is a woman aged 18-30 years in good health.

This clonotype was counted at least ten times. V is TRBV6-6 and J is TRBJ1-1; the D is unclear. The V and J ends lost 8 bases and 6 bases respectively, with 16 bases between them. Germline-derived CDR1 and CDR2 are MNHNY and SVGAGI (reference sequence). CDR3 length: 13 amino acids. The CDR3 bases are TGTGCCAGCCACGAAAGGGAGGATCCTGAAGCTTTCTTT. Translated, it gives CASHEREDPEAFF.

This clonotype appeared many times. The V gene is TRBV20-1, the J gene TRBJ2-3; the match to TRBD2 covers 11 bases. The V segment lost 0 bases and the J segment 3 bases; nucleotides outside the gene matches: 8. From germline, CDR1 is DFQATT and CDR2 SNEGSKA (reference sequence). The CDR3 runs to 17 residues. This chain's CDR3 is CSAREIAGGMYTDTQYF. The CDR3 coding sequence is TGCAGTGCTAGAGAGATAGCGGGGGGGATGTATACAGATACGCAGTATTTT.

This clonotype was seen repeatedly, ten times or more. The chain joins TRBV7-2 to TRBJ2-7; possible D gene TRBD2, 6 bases. Germline CDR1 reads SGHTA; CDR2 reads FQGNSA. The CDR3 runs to 12 residues. The CDR3 sequence: CASSLGATSLAV. DNA for the CDR3: TGTGCCAGCAGCTTAGGGGCGACTAGTCTCGCGGTC.

The table lists this clonotype with a few counts. This rearrangement joins TRBV20-1 to TRBJ2-7; 11 bases are shared with TRBD2. The germline CDR1 and CDR2 sequences are DFQATT and SNEGSKA (reference sequence). V lost 3 bases to trimming and J lost 2 bases; unmatched junction nucleotides: 12. The CDR3 contains 17 residues. CDR3 DNA: TGCAGTGCTAGTTACCCCCCCGGGACTAGCGGACCCTACGAGCAGTACTTC. As protein: CSASYPPGTSGPYEQYF.

V gene TRBV5-1 combines with J gene TRBJ2-1, with TRBD1 identical over 7 bases. The length of the CDR3 is 15 residues. Unmatched junction bases numbered 6, after V lost 2 bases and J lost 4 bases. Germline CDR1 reads SGHRS; CDR2 reads YFSETQ. CDR3 loop: CASSFEDRFYNEQFF. The CDR3 bases are TGCGCCAGCAGCTTCGAGGACAGGTTTTACAATGAGCAGTTCTTC.

This chain uses TRBV12-5 with TRBJ2-7; a possible D gene is TRBD1 (6 bases). Germline CDR1 and CDR2: LGHNT and FRNRAP. The CDR3 runs 17 residues. The ends were cut back, 0 bases at V and 5 bases at J, with 20 bases in the middle. In DNA, the CDR3 is TGTGCTAGTGGTTTGGTACTCGGTCAGGGGCGCGGAAACGAGCAGTACTTC. It is translated as CASGLVLGQGRGNEQYF. Drawing the rest from reference TRBV12-5 and TRBJ2-7, the complete variable domain is DARVTQTPRHKVTEMGQEVTMRCQPILGHNTVFWYRQTMMQGLELLAYFRNRAPLDDSGMPKDRFSAEMPDATLATLKIQPSEPRDSAVYFCASGLVLGQGRGNEQYFGPGTRLTVT.

In this sample, this clonotype turned up a few times. This rearrangement joins TRBV12-3 or TRBV12-4 to TRBJ2-1; D may match TRBD1 or TRBD2 (5 bases each). Deletions cut 10 bases from V and 0 bases from J, with 16 bases between. The CDR3 is 15 residues long. The CDR3, as DNA: TGTGCCACCTCCCCTTCAGGGAGCTCCTACAATGAGCAGTTCTTC. Its protein is CATSPSGSSYNEQFF.

Concerning this clonotype itself: Its ends do not fully match the called genes, so a read error is possible. The rearrangement joins TRBV28 to TRBJ2-7; unclear D gene. In germline, CDR1 is MDHEN, CDR2 SYDVKM. The CDR3 has 12 residues. The CDR3 sequence is CASSYERYDQYF. DNA for the CDR3: TGTGCCAGCAGCTATGAAAGGTACGATCAGTACTTC.